Presented here are 9 T cell receptor beta chains from one specimen sequenced in a study of cytomegalovirus exposure and HLA in healthy donors. The PCR was carried out with 60 Vbeta primers and 13 Jbeta primers. Libraries were prepared by immunoSEQ multiplex PCR; TCRdb keeps only in-frame clonotypes and omits some of them. In the table there are about 140,000 clones, around 78% of which are singletons. The sequencing input was PBMCs. These receptors were collected from a male donor in good health and CMV-seronegative.

The CDR3: CASSYRGQFYEQYF. The CDR3 DNA reads TGTGCCAGCAGTTACCGGGGACAGTTCTACGAGCAGTACTTC. The V and J genes are TRBV6-5 and TRBJ2-7, with TRBD1 identical over 7 bases. CDR3 length: 14 amino acids. After removal of 2 bases from V and 3 bases from J, the junction contained 4 bases not matched to a gene. Germline V CDR1 and CDR2: MNHEY, SVGAGI.

The genes are TRBV9 and TRBJ2-3; 8 nucleotides align to TRBD2. Germline V lookup: CDR1 SGDLS, CDR2 YYNGEE. CDR3 size: 14 residues. V gave up 5 bases and J gave up 3 bases; unmatched junction bases: 5. CDR3 DNA: TGTGCCAGCAGGGGCCGGGGGGGGACAGATACGCAGTATTTT. Translation: CASRGRGGTDTQYF.

CDR3 in amino acids: CASTGTGIDYGYTF. The CDR3 bases are TGTGCCAGCACCGGGACAGGGATCGACTATGGCTACACCTTC. The chain combines TRBV2 with TRBJ1-2; 9 positions match TRBD1. After removal of 7 bases from V and 3 bases from J, the junction contained 6 bases not matched to a gene. Germline lookup yields CDR1 SNHLY and CDR2 FYNNEI. This CDR3 is 14 amino acids long.

A single count supports this clone. The chain has TRBV9 and TRBJ2-1; TRBD2 might be the D (5 bases). Germline CDR1 SGDLS, CDR2 YYNGEE. Trimming left V 2 bases short and J 6 bases short, with 18 bases between. The CDR3 is 16 residues long. The CDR3 DNA is TGTGCCAGCAGCGTGGACCCACTAGTAAATGTCAATGAGCAGTTCTTC. This sequence encodes CASSVDPLVNVNEQFF. Combining the CDR3 with reference TRBV9 and TRBJ2-1 gives the whole variable domain DSGVTQTPKHLITATGQRVTLRCSPRSGDLSVYWYQQSLDQGLQFLIQYYNGEERAKGNILERFSAQQFPDLHSELNLSSLELGDSALYFCASSVDPLVNVNEQFFGPGTRLTVL.

This clone was recorded a few times. The rearrangement links TRBV30 to TRBJ1-1; perhaps TRBD1 as D (6 bases). CDR1 and CDR2 from the germline V gene are GTSNPN and SVGIG (reference sequence). Trimming cost V 3 bases and J 0 bases, with 11 bases left between them. The CDR3 extends over 14 amino acids. CDR3: CAWSFGTMNTEAFF. As DNA, the CDR3 is TGTGCCTGGAGCTTCGGGACAATGAACACTGAAGCTTTCTTT.

The CDR3, as DNA: TGCAGCGTTGAAGATCGAGCGGGAGTTGGGGAGCAGTACTTC. It yields the protein CSVEDRAGVGEQYF. V gene TRBV29-1 combines with J gene TRBJ2-7; 8 bases agree with TRBD2. From germline, CDR1 is SQVTM and CDR2 ANQGSEA. The CDR3 covers 14 residues. V trimming: 0 bases; J trimming: 7 bases; junction bases outside the gene matches: 8.

V is TRBV9 and J is TRBJ1-4; D is unresolved. The CDR3 extends over 16 amino acids. Germline CDR1 reads SGDLS; CDR2 reads YYNGEE. V was trimmed by 4 bases and J by 5 bases, leaving 18 bases between them. The CDR3 DNA sequence: TGTGCCAGCAGCAAAGAGATAGACCTACTAAATGAAAAACTGTTTTTT. Amino acids: CASSKEIDLLNEKLFF.

This chain joins TRBV7-2 and TRBJ2-1; 7 nucleotides line up with TRBD2. The V and J ends lost 5 bases and 1 base, in that order; junction bases with no gene match: 5. The CDR3 extends over 15 amino acids. Germline assignment: CDR1 SGHTA and CDR2 FQGNSA. The CDR3 nucleotides read TGTGCCAGCAGCGCAGGGAGGGGATCCTACAATGAGCAGTTCTTC. This translates into CASSAGRGSYNEQFF.

CDR3 nucleotide sequence: TGTGCCTGGACCTTGGACAGGAGATTCTATAATTCACCCCTCCACTTT. As protein: CAWTLDRRFYNSPLHF. The genes are TRBV30 and TRBJ1-6; 7 bases line up with TRBD1. The germline V gene has CDR1 GTSNPN and CDR2 SVGIG (reference sequence). With 4 bases clipped from V and 3 bases from J, the junction kept 9 bases outside the gene matches. This CDR3 has 16 residues.